This T cell receptor (beta chain) comes out of a study of cytomegalovirus exposure and HLA in healthy donors. Concerning this clone: Its target is not known.

Study observations and caveats: More than 150 TCR beta chains were listed as cytomegalovirus-associated.

PCR involved 60 Vbeta and 13 Jbeta primers. TCRdb keeps only in-frame clones here, not all; method: immunoSEQ multiplex PCR. The specimen's table records 50,000 or so clones. V was cut by 1 base and J by 2 bases, with 9 bases left in between. The CDR3 consists of 14 residues. Germline V CDR1 and CDR2: LNHDA, SQIVND (reference sequence). The V gene is TRBV19, the J gene TRBJ2-7; no clear D. The TCR comes from a woman younger than 35 in good health and CMV-seronegative. Material for sequencing was PBMCs. The CDR3 loop reads CASSIGGFTYEQYF. For the CDR3, the DNA is TGTGCCAGTAGTATAGGAGGATTTACCTACGAGCAGTACTTC.